This TCR beta chain was retrieved from a study of blood T cell repertoires in COVID-19. Across the whole study: The study drew acute and convalescent COVID-19 samples from the United States, Italy and Spain. From T cells, B-cell-depleted T cells, or PBMCs came the material, which was cDNA or gDNA.

Authors' methods: Reference gene primer amplification gave estimated nucleated cell counts. Clones were read by immunoSEQ multiplex PCR, and TCRdb kept only the in-frame ones, dropping some. V and J calls and clone size are those listed in that table; D and trimming were worked out from the DNA. Among roughly 200,000 clones listed, 81% were seen once. Trimming removed 5 bases from V and 7 bases from J; junction bases left unmatched: 3. Germline loops: CDR1 LNHDA, CDR2 SQIVND (reference sequence). The CDR3 is 14 residues long. The V call is TRBV19, the J call TRBJ2-2; 11 positions agree with TRBD2. Material for sequencing was peripheral blood. The sequence was collected from a woman aged 80 or over with acute or convalescent COVID-19. The CDR3 sequence: CASSGTSGLGELFF. Written as DNA, the CDR3 is TGTGCCAGTAGTGGGACTAGCGGCCTCGGGGAGCTGTTTTTT.